The 29 T cell receptor beta chains presented below share a single source sample, sequenced in a study of blood T cell repertoires in COVID-19. Assay: immunoSEQ multiplex PCR; the TCRdb copy retains only in-frame clones and omits some. This sample has about 10,000 clones, with about 90% found just once. Material: peripheral blood. The receptors were sampled from a woman in her forties or fifties with active COVID-19.

The chain has TRBV18 and TRBJ2-5; 9 bases are shared with TRBD2. The CDR3 extends over 16 amino acids. The germline gives CDR1 KGHSH, CDR2 LQKENI. The J segment lost 2 bases and the V segment lost 2 bases, leaving 6 bases of the junction unmatched. CDR3 in DNA: TGTGCCAGCTCACCAACGACTAGCGGAAATCAAGAGACCCAGTACTTC. Residues: CASSPTTSGNQETQYF.

This rearrangement joins TRBV28 to TRBJ2-7; tentatively, D is TRBD1 (6 bases). Trimming took 5 bases from V and 1 from J, leaving 15 bases between them. The CDR3 has 15 amino acids. Germline values: CDR1 MDHEN, CDR2 SYDVKM. The CDR3 sequence is CASSPRGTMSYEQYF. In DNA, the CDR3 is TGTGCCAGCAGTCCCAGGGGTACGATGTCCTACGAGCAGTACTTC. Together with reference TRBV28 and TRBJ2-7, the CDR3 gives the full variable domain: DVKVTQSSRYLVKRTGEKVFLECVQDMDHENMFWYRQDPGLGLRLIYFSYDVKMKEKGDIPEGYSVSREKKERFSLILESASTNQTSMYLCASSPRGTMSYEQYFGPGTRLTVT.

The V call is TRBV11-2, the J call TRBJ2-1; D gene ambiguous. The CDR3 covers 15 residues. Deletions cut 1 base from V and 0 bases from J, with 7 bases between. Per germline, CDR1 SGHAT and CDR2 FQNNGV. DNA for the CDR3: TGTGCCAGCAGCTTAGCAGGTCACTCCTACAATGAGCAGTTCTTC. This encodes CASSLAGHSYNEQFF.

CDR3 nucleotides: TGTGCCAGCAGCTGGACTAGCGGGAGCACAGATACGCAGTATTTT. Encoded protein: CASSWTSGSTDTQYF. This chain joins TRBV5-5 and TRBJ2-3, with 11 bases matching TRBD2. J lost 0 bases, V lost 3 bases, and 0 bases had no gene match. The CDR3 is 15 amino acids. Per germline, CDR1 SGHKS and CDR2 YYEKEE (reference sequence).

This chain uses TRBV28 with TRBJ1-2; D is possibly TRBD1 (6 bases). This CDR3 has 13 amino acids. V shed 3 bases and J shed 8 bases, with 13 bases lying between them. In germline, CDR1 is MDHEN, CDR2 SYDVKM. Written as DNA, the CDR3 is TGTGCCAGCAGTTTGAACAGGGTGGGCGGCTACACCTTC. It codes for CASSLNRVGGYTF.

The rearrangement links TRBV19 to TRBJ1-4, with D maybe TRBD1 (6 bases). Germline CDR1 LNHDA, CDR2 SQIVND (reference sequence). The CDR3 sequence is 15 residues long. Between the trimmed V and J ends, which lost 4 bases and 2 bases, there was a span of 11 bases. The chain's CDR3 is CASSTNRATNEKLFF. The DNA of the CDR3 is TGTGCCAGTAGTACAAACAGGGCTACTAATGAAAAACTGTTTTTT.

The J gene is TRBJ2-1, the V gene TRBV19, with D perhaps TRBD2 (5 bases). Per the germline V gene, CDR1 is LNHDA and CDR2 is SQIVND (reference sequence). This CDR3 has 16 amino acids. Trimming took 5 bases from V and 8 from J, leaving 22 bases between them. The CDR3 sequence: CASSVNEGGLGHEQFF. In nucleotides, the CDR3 is TGTGCCAGTAGTGTCAATGAAGGAGGTCTAGGACATGAGCAGTTCTTC.

CDR3 amino acids: CSARKSTEAFF. CDR3 in DNA: TGCAGTGCTAGAAAGAGCACTGAAGCTTTCTTT. V is TRBV20-1 and J is TRBJ1-1, with unresolved D. The V and J ends lost 2 bases and 4 bases respectively, with 5 bases between them. Germline V lookup: CDR1 DFQATT, CDR2 SNEGSKA (reference sequence). CDR3 length equals 11 residues.

As regards this clone: One end of the junction fails to match germline, which may point to a read error. CDR3 nucleotides: TGTGCCGGCTCACCTCAGGGGGTTGGTCGCCCTCTGTTGAATGGCTACACCTTC. Translating gives CAGSPQGVGRPLLNGYTF. The chain is built from TRBV18 and TRBJ1-2; 7 bases line up with TRBD1. CDR1 is KGHSH, CDR2 LQKENI, per germline. CDR3 length equals 18 residues.

V is TRBV7-3 and J is TRBJ2-3, with 8 bases aligning to TRBD2. Germline V gives CDR1 SGHTA, CDR2 FQGTGA. V lost 5 bases to trimming and J lost 4 bases; unmatched junction nucleotides: 8. There are 15 residues in the CDR3. The CDR3 is CASSARGGSSDTQYF. For the CDR3, the DNA is TGTGCCAGCAGCGCCCGCGGGGGGAGTTCAGATACGCAGTATTTT. The full variable domain, rest sourced from reference TRBV7-3 and TRBJ2-3, is GAGVSQTPSNKVTEKGKYVELRCDPISGHTALYWYRQSLGQGPEFLIYFQGTGAADDSGLPNDRFFAVRPEGSVSTLKIQRTERGDSAVYLCASSARGGSSDTQYFGPGTRLTVL.

As regards this clone: Other DNA sequences in the sample encode the same CDR3. The V call is TRBV28, the J call TRBJ2-7, with D perhaps matching TRBD1 (5 bases). With 3 bases removed from V and 2 bases from J, the gap between germline ends came to 11 bases. The CDR3 spans 14 residues. Germline values: CDR1 MDHEN, CDR2 SYDVKM. The CDR3 is CASSFMGLAYEQYF. The DNA for the CDR3 is TGTGCCAGCAGTTTTATGGGGCTAGCCTACGAGCAGTACTTC.

This chain's CDR3 is CASSFLGQGSYEQYF. CDR3 nucleotide sequence: TGCGCCAGCAGCTTCCTAGGACAGGGCTCCTACGAGCAGTACTTC. The chain is built from TRBV5-1 and TRBJ2-7; 8 positions agree with TRBD1. With 2 bases clipped from V and 0 bases from J, the junction kept 4 bases outside the gene matches. The CDR3 has 15 amino acids. CDR1 is SGHRS, CDR2 YFSETQ, per germline.

The chain has TRBV6-4 and TRBJ1-1; maybe TRBD1 (6 bases). The germline V gene has CDR1 MRHNA and CDR2 SNTAGT. The CDR3 totals 14 residues. V lost 6 bases to trimming and J lost 5 bases, with 16 bases between them. The CDR3 is CASRLEGGGTEAFF. CDR3 coding DNA: TGTGCCAGCAGATTGGAGGGGGGGGGTACTGAAGCTTTCTTT.

The chain recombines TRBV10-3 with TRBJ2-7, with TRBD2 matching 8 bases. Germline CDR1 ENHRY, CDR2 SYGVKD. The length of the CDR3 is 13 residues. Written as DNA, the CDR3 is TGTGCGGTCGGGGGGGGGAGAACCTACGAGCAGTACTTC. Its protein product is CAVGGGRTYEQYF.

This clone appeared once. The chain couples TRBV19 to TRBJ2-1, with 9 bases aligning to TRBD2. This CDR3 is 16 amino acids long. The ends lost 7 bases at V and 3 bases at J; junction bases unmatched: 10. From germline, CDR1 is LNHDA and CDR2 SQIVND (reference sequence). CDR3 sequence (DNA): TGTGCCAGTATTGCCTCTAGCGGGACCCACTACAATGAGCAGTTCTTC. Protein sequence: CASIASSGTHYNEQFF.

This chain uses TRBV9 with TRBJ1-4, with a possible D match to TRBD1 (5 bases). The CDR3 loop spans 15 amino acids. Germline V gene data show CDR1 as SGDLS and CDR2 as YYNGEE. V shed 0 bases and J shed 8 bases, with 14 bases lying between them. The CDR3, as DNA: TGTGCCAGCAGCGTAGGGGACCACCGGGGGGAAAAACTGTTTTTT. Translated: CASSVGDHRGEKLFF.

The chain carries TRBV28 and TRBJ2-1; TRBD2 agrees at 10 bases. The CDR3 spans 18 residues. CDR1 MDHEN and CDR2 SYDVKM come from the germline V gene. V gave up 1 base and J gave up 7 bases; unmatched junction bases: 13. The CDR3 coding sequence is TGTGCCAGCAGTTTATTCTCGGCAAGCGGGAGGGCCAGTAATGAGCAGTTCTTC. This sequence encodes CASSLFSASGRASNEQFF.

The chain employs TRBV7-2 and TRBJ1-2; no clear D gene. Germline V CDR1 and CDR2: SGHTA, FQGNSA. The CDR3 spans 14 residues. The V end was cut by 1 base, the J end by 5 bases, with 11 bases between. In nucleotides, the CDR3 is TGTGCCAGCAGCTTAGATTACGAAGCTTATGGCTACACCTTC. Its translation: CASSLDYEAYGYTF. Full variable domain (missing parts from reference TRBV7-2 and TRBJ1-2): GAGVSQSPSNKVTEKGKDVELRCDPISGHTALYWYRQSLGQGLEFLIYFQGNSAPDKSGLPSDRFSAERTGGSVSTLTIQRTQQEDSAVYLCASSLDYEAYGYTFGSGTRLTVV.

This clone was picked up a small number of times. This chain uses TRBV19 with TRBJ2-1; 9 bases line up with TRBD1. Trimming took 3 bases from V and 8 from J; bases not matched to a gene: 8. The CDR3 has 15 residues. From germline, CDR1 is LNHDA and CDR2 SQIVND (reference sequence). This chain's CDR3 is CASSIGTGIDHEQFF. The CDR3 DNA reads TGTGCCAGTAGTATTGGGACAGGGATTGACCATGAGCAGTTCTTC. The full variable domain, its missing parts supplied by reference TRBV19 and TRBJ2-1, is DGGITQSPKYLFRKEGQNVTLSCEQNLNHDAMYWYRQDPGQGLRLIYYSQIVNDFQKGDIAEGYSVSREKKESFPLTVTSAQKNPTAFYLCASSIGTGIDHEQFFGPGTRLTVL.

The chain links TRBV10-3 to TRBJ2-7, with D perhaps matching TRBD1 (6 bases). This CDR3 comprises 12 residues. Trimming took 5 bases from V and 6 from J, leaving 11 bases between them. Germline loops: CDR1 ENHRY, CDR2 SYGVKD. CDR3 region: CAISHSQGEQYF. The CDR3 nucleotides read TGTGCCATCAGTCACTCACAGGGCGAGCAGTACTTC.

This sequence joins TRBV6-1 and TRBJ1-6; maybe TRBD1 (6 bases). V was pared by 3 bases and J by 6 bases, with 12 bases between. There are 15 residues in the CDR3. Germline V lookup: CDR1 MNHNS, CDR2 SASEGT. The CDR3 nucleotides are TGTGCCAGCAGTGACACAGGGTCCCGTAATTCACCCCTCCACTTT. This codes for CASSDTGSRNSPLHF.

In this sample, this clone turned up a few times. The V gene is TRBV10-3, the J gene TRBJ2-3; D might be TRBD2 (6 bases). Germline CDR1 ENHRY, CDR2 SYGVKD. The V end lost 6 bases, the J end lost 4 bases, and 11 bases lay between the germline ends. This CDR3 has 13 residues. CDR3 protein: CAIRTEGADTQYF. The CDR3 DNA is TGTGCCATCAGAACGGAGGGCGCAGATACGCAGTATTTT.

The chain links TRBV5-1 to TRBJ2-1, with 10 bases identical to TRBD2. The CDR3 length is 17 residues. Trimming removed 0 bases from V and 6 bases from J; junction bases left unmatched: 9. Germline lookup yields CDR1 SGHRS and CDR2 YFSETQ. The DNA for the CDR3 is TGCGCCAGCAGCTTGGAGCCTAGCGGGAGCGGGGGCAATGAGCAGTTCTTC. It codes for CASSLEPSGSGGNEQFF.

The chain has TRBV2 and TRBJ1-1; D is undetermined. This CDR3 is 12 amino acids long. Trimming took off 5 bases at V and 0 bases at J, with 4 bases between the two ends. The germline gives CDR1 SNHLY, CDR2 FYNNEI. CDR3 DNA sequence: TGTGCCAGCAGTTTATTGAACACTGAAGCTTTCTTT. Protein: CASSLLNTEAFF.

The gene calls are TRBV19 and TRBJ1-5, with 9 bases aligning to TRBD1. V was clipped by 5 bases and J by 3 bases; unmatched bases: 8. CDR1 LNHDA and CDR2 SQIVND come from the germline V gene (reference sequence). The CDR3 consists of 16 residues. CDR3 protein: CASSAQGQGANQPQHF. As DNA, the CDR3 is TGTGCCAGTAGTGCCCAGGGACAGGGTGCCAATCAGCCCCAGCATTTT.

This clone has a handful of counts. V gene TRBV4-2 combines with J gene TRBJ1-1; tentatively, D is TRBD1 (5 bases). V lost 0 bases and J 5 bases, leaving 13 bases between the germline ends. The germline gives CDR1 LGHNA, CDR2 YNFKEQ. This CDR3 has 15 residues. CDR3 bases: TGTGCCAGCAGCCAAGATGACTTTGGGGGGACTGAAGCTTTCTTT. Translating gives CASSQDDFGGTEAFF.

This rearrangement joins TRBV11-3 to TRBJ1-2, with 7 positions matching TRBD1. The V gene end was trimmed by 2 bases and the J gene end by 4 bases; junction bases not matched to a gene: 10. In germline, CDR1 is SGHNT, CDR2 YENEEA. CDR3 size: 16 residues. The CDR3 region has the DNA TGTGCCAGCAGCTTACGACAGGGCCTCAACTCCTATGGCTACACCTTC. Its protein product is CASSLRQGLNSYGYTF. Full variable domain (missing parts from reference TRBV11-3 and TRBJ1-2): EAGVVQSPRYKIIEKKQPVAFWCNPISGHNTLYWYLQNLGQGPELLIRYENEEAVDDSQLPKDRFSAERLKGVDSTLKIQPAELGDSAVYLCASSLRQGLNSYGYTFGSGTRLTVV.

The J gene is TRBJ2-2, the V gene TRBV19, with TRBD2 matching 10 bases. V dropped 2 bases and J dropped 5; count of bases not matched to a gene: 8. Looked up from germline, CDR1 is LNHDA and CDR2 is SQIVND (reference sequence). The CDR3 totals 17 residues. CDR3 coding DNA: TGTGCCAGTAGTATAAACAGGGGACTAGCGAGAACCGGGGAGCTGTTTTTT. Translated, it gives CASSINRGLARTGELFF.

This sequence joins TRBV27 and TRBJ2-1; TRBD1 agrees at 9 bases. The CDR3 runs 15 residues. From germline, CDR1 is MNHEY and CDR2 SMNVEV (reference sequence). With V trimmed by 8 bases and J by 2 bases, 7 bases remained unmatched. The CDR3 DNA reads as TGTGCCAGCGTACCGGGACAGGGCCCCTACAATGAGCAGTTCTTC. Translated, it gives CASVPGQGPYNEQFF.